The 28 T cell receptor beta chains listed next were all sequenced from one sample in a study of T cell responses to AZD1222 COVID-19 vaccine. Profiling relied on immunoSEQ multiplex PCR, and the TCRdb table lists in-frame clones only, not all of them. The table includes 100,000 or so clones, 75% to 90% detected once. Sequencing used peripheral blood, obtained 28 days after the second AZD1222 dose. The receptor set was obtained from an adult who received the AZD1222 COVID-19 vaccine.

This clone was recorded once. As DNA, the CDR3 is TGTGCCAGCAGCTTAGCGGGCAACCAGGGTAATGAGCAGTTCTTC. Its translation is CASSLAGNQGNEQFF. The gene calls are TRBV11-3 and TRBJ2-1; D is possibly TRBD1 (5 bases). The CDR3 has 15 residues. Germline V gene lookup returns CDR1 SGHNT and CDR2 YENEEA. V shed 1 base and J shed 7 bases, with 14 bases lying between them.

The chain carries TRBV9 and TRBJ2-7, with D hard to call. The CDR3 loop spans 16 amino acids. Germline CDR1 is SGDLS and CDR2 is YYNGEE. V was clipped by 3 bases and J by 2 bases, with 18 bases between them. The chain's CDR3 is CASSGAPFATTYEQYF. CDR3 DNA sequence: TGTGCCAGCAGCGGAGCCCCCTTTGCGACCACCTACGAGCAGTACTTC.

The chain couples TRBV7-8 to TRBJ2-3; D may be TRBD1 (6 bases). This CDR3 spans 15 amino acids. V was pared by 4 bases and J by 6 bases, with 17 bases between. The germline CDR1 and CDR2 sequences are SGHVS and FQNEAQ. CDR3 sequence (DNA): TGTGCCAGCAGCTCGCATACTAACCAGGGGGATACGCAGTATTTT. This sequence encodes CASSSHTNQGDTQYF.

The chain recombines TRBV5-8 with TRBJ2-1, with TRBD2 as a possible D gene (6 bases). The CDR3 runs to 17 residues. Looked up from germline, CDR1 is SGHTS and CDR2 is YDEGEE. V was clipped by 0 bases and J by 0 bases, with 13 bases between them. The CDR3: CASSLEEGYSSYNEQFF. CDR3 DNA: TGTGCCAGCAGCTTGGAGGAGGGTTATAGCTCCTACAATGAGCAGTTCTTC.

This clone was counted only a few times. The chain is built from TRBV27 and TRBJ1-2, with a weak D call TRBD1 (6 bases). V was shortened by 6 bases and J by 2 bases, with 10 bases between the two germline ends. Germline V gene sequence: CDR1 MNHEY, CDR2 SMNVEV (reference sequence). The length of the CDR3 is 13 residues. CDR3 DNA: TGTGCCAGCAGCTTACAGGGAAACTATGGCTACACCTTC. It is translated as CASSLQGNYGYTF.

V is TRBV7-7 and J is TRBJ2-5; possible D gene TRBD2, 5 bases. CDR1 and CDR2 from the germline V gene are SSHAT and FNYEAQ (reference sequence). The CDR3 loop spans 15 amino acids. The germline V and J ends were trimmed by 2 bases and 2 bases, with 12 bases remaining between them. The CDR3 DNA is TGTGCCAGCAGCTTAAGGCAGAGCGGTCAAGAGACCCAGTACTTC. Its protein is CASSLRQSGQETQYF.

To note about this clone: This sample also contains other DNA sequences that code for the same CDR3. The CDR3 protein is CASSYSGYGYTF. The DNA for the CDR3 is TGTGCCAGCAGTTACTCGGGCTATGGCTACACCTTC. The chain joins TRBV6-5 to TRBJ1-2; D is unresolved. CDR1 and CDR2 from the germline V gene are MNHEY and SVGAGI. The CDR3 spans 12 residues. V was cut by 0 bases and J by 4 bases, with 3 bases left in between.

The chain couples TRBV28 to TRBJ1-4, with D uncertain. Trimming took 7 bases from V and 0 from J, leaving 15 bases between them. The CDR3 contains 16 residues. Germline V gene sequence: CDR1 MDHEN, CDR2 SYDVKM. The CDR3 loop reads CASTISGTATNEKLFF. CDR3 nucleotides: TGTGCCAGCACTATTTCGGGAACTGCAACTAATGAAAAACTGTTTTTT.

The rearrangement uses TRBV10-3 and TRBJ1-6, with TRBD1 matching over 10 bases. In germline, CDR1 is ENHRY, CDR2 SYGVKD. The junction had 3 bases not matched to a gene; V was cut back by 9 bases and J by 7 bases. CDR3 length: 13 residues. The CDR3 sequence is CAIGTGVNSPLHF. CDR3 nucleotides: TGTGCCATAGGGACAGGGGTGAATTCACCCCTCCACTTT.

J is TRBJ2-5 and V is TRBV7-2; D remains ambiguous. The CDR3 consists of 14 residues. The germline gives CDR1 SGHTA, CDR2 FQGNSA. Trimming took off 6 bases at V and 1 base at J, with 12 bases between the two ends. CDR3 in amino acids: CASRKEPLQETQYF. Here the CDR3 DNA reads TGTGCCAGCAGGAAAGAGCCCCTCCAAGAGACCCAGTACTTC. Combining the CDR3 with reference TRBV7-2 and TRBJ2-5 gives the whole variable domain GAGVSQSPSNKVTEKGKDVELRCDPISGHTALYWYRQSLGQGLEFLIYFQGNSAPDKSGLPSDRFSAERTGGSVSTLTIQRTQQEDSAVYLCASRKEPLQETQYFGPGTRLLVL.

The V call is TRBV18, the J call TRBJ2-7; 13 nucleotides line up with TRBD2. This CDR3 region has 15 residues. Germline V gene lookup returns CDR1 KGHSH and CDR2 LQKENI. With V trimmed by 3 bases and J by 5 bases, 4 bases remained unmatched. The CDR3 region is CASSPTSGRMNEQYF. The CDR3 DNA follows: TGTGCCAGCTCACCGACTAGCGGGAGGATGAACGAGCAGTACTTC. The entire variable domain, with the rest obtained from reference TRBV18 and TRBJ2-7, is as follows: NAGVMQNPRHLVRRRGQEARLRCSPMKGHSHVYWYRQLPEEGLKFMVYLQKENIIDESGMPKERFSAEFPKEGPSILRIQQVVRGDSAAYFCASSPTSGRMNEQYFGPGTRLTVT.

This clone was seen more than once but under ten times. The V gene is TRBV6-1, the J gene TRBJ2-7, with no clear D. The CDR3 covers 13 residues. Germline loops: CDR1 MNHNS, CDR2 SASEGT. Trimming pared 3 bases from V and 3 bases from J, leaving 9 bases between. CDR3 in amino acids: CASSEGRSYEQYF. As DNA, the CDR3 is TGTGCCAGCAGTGAGGGCAGAAGCTACGAGCAGTACTTC.

This chain joins TRBV27 and TRBJ2-3; D is unresolved. V dropped 6 bases and J dropped 0 bases, with 10 bases sitting between them. This CDR3 spans 14 amino acids. Germline V CDR1 and CDR2: MNHEY, SMNVEV (reference sequence). In DNA, the CDR3 is TGTGCCAGCAGCCTGGGATTAAGCACAGATACGCAGTATTTT. Translating it yields CASSLGLSTDTQYF.

The chain carries TRBV14 and TRBJ2-3, with 10 bases identical to TRBD2. The CDR3 is 17 amino acids. The V and J ends lost 0 bases and 7 bases, in that order; junction bases with no gene match: 10. Germline CDR1 is SGHDN and CDR2 is FVKESK. CDR3 loop: CASSQDIAGGPRYTQYF. The CDR3 region has the DNA TGTGCCAGCAGCCAAGATATAGCGGGAGGCCCGAGATATACGCAGTATTTT.

This sequence joins TRBV5-1 and TRBJ1-5, with D unclear. Germline CDR1 reads SGHRS; CDR2 reads YFSETQ. The CDR3 extends over 12 amino acids. Trimming pared 4 bases from V and 11 bases from J, leaving 13 bases between. The CDR3 region has the DNA TGCGCCAGCAGCCTAGACGGGTTGGCCCAGCATTTT. Amino acids: CASSLDGLAQHF.

V and J are TRBV5-6 and TRBJ1-1; possible D gene TRBD1, 6 bases. V was cut by 1 base and J by 3 bases, with 10 bases left in between. CDR3 length: 14 residues. Looked up from germline, CDR1 is SGHDT and CDR2 is YYEEEE. CDR3: CASSLRRGYTEAFF. CDR3 nucleotides: TGTGCCAGCAGCTTGCGCAGGGGTTACACTGAAGCTTTCTTT.

The chain is built from TRBV9 and TRBJ2-1, with a weak D call TRBD1 (6 bases). CDR3 length equals 15 residues. The germline V gene encodes CDR1 SGDLS and CDR2 YYNGEE. Trimming shortened V by 4 bases and J by 7 bases, and 18 bases separated the two germline ends. This CDR3 is CASSTRQVGLNEQFF. DNA for the CDR3: TGTGCCAGCAGCACCAGACAGGTCGGGTTGAATGAGCAGTTCTTC.

The rearrangement uses TRBV7-2 and TRBJ2-5; 7 nucleotides agree with TRBD2. With V trimmed by 4 bases and J by 5 bases, 7 bases remained unmatched. Germline CDR1 is SGHTA and CDR2 is FQGNSA. The CDR3 loop spans 14 amino acids. In DNA form, the CDR3 reads TGTGCCAGCAGCTGGAGCGGGATGAGGGAGACCCAGTACTTC. Encoded protein: CASSWSGMRETQYF.

The sample holds one count of this clone. V usage is TRBV6-6 and J usage is TRBJ1-1; D possibly corresponds to TRBD1 (5 bases). This CDR3 is built from 12 residues. Germline lookup yields CDR1 MNHNY and CDR2 SVGAGI (reference sequence). V was cut by 4 bases and J by 7 bases, with 10 bases left in between. The CDR3 sequence is CASSLTTDEAFF. CDR3 DNA sequence: TGTGCCAGCAGTTTAACGACAGATGAAGCTTTCTTT.

The chain uses TRBV11-2 and TRBJ2-2; TRBD2 matches 13 bases. The CDR3 has 15 amino acids. Germline V gene data show CDR1 as SGHAT and CDR2 as FQNNGV. The trim removed 6 bases at V and 4 bases at J, leaving 2 bases unmatched. In nucleotides, the CDR3 is TGTGCCAGCAGACTAGCGGGAGGGCCCACCGGGGAGCTGTTTTTT. Translating gives CASRLAGGPTGELFF.

This sequence joins TRBV6-5 and TRBJ2-7, with D hard to call. Germline V gene data show CDR1 as MNHEY and CDR2 as SVGAGI. V shed 4 bases and J shed 4 bases, with 17 bases lying between them. The CDR3 length is 15 residues. CDR3 sequence reads: CASSSRPLPHYEQYF. CDR3 DNA sequence: TGTGCCAGCAGTTCTCGCCCTCTCCCCCATTACGAGCAGTACTTC.

This clone was seen more than once but under ten times. This sample includes further DNA sequences coding for the same CDR3. The gene calls are TRBV7-2 and TRBJ2-7; 7 bases map to TRBD1. The length of the CDR3 is 14 residues. The junction had 5 bases not matched to a gene; V was cut back by 5 bases and J by 1 base. CDR1 is SGHTA, CDR2 FQGNSA, per germline. CDR3 residues: CASSRDSNSYEQYF. Here the CDR3 DNA reads TGTGCCAGCAGCCGGGACAGCAATTCCTACGAGCAGTACTTC.

The chain is built from TRBV5-4 and TRBJ2-7; D is perhaps TRBD1 (6 bases). Deletions cut 6 bases from V and 7 bases from J, with 20 bases between. From germline, CDR1 is SGHNT and CDR2 YYREEE (reference sequence). The CDR3 spans 14 residues. CDR3 sequence: CASTTQGLKREQYF. As DNA, the CDR3 is TGTGCCAGCACCACACAGGGTCTGAAGAGAGAGCAGTACTTC.

The chain recombines TRBV6-1 with TRBJ2-1, with 12 bases aligning to TRBD2. This CDR3 contains 16 residues. Trimming at V came to 2 bases and at J to 6 bases, leaving 5 bases not matched to a gene. Looked up from germline, CDR1 is MNHNS and CDR2 is SASEGT. For the CDR3, the DNA is TGTGCCAGCAGTGAAATACTAGCGGGAGGAGGCAATGAGCAGTTCTTC. This gives the protein CASSEILAGGGNEQFF.

The V and J genes are TRBV30 and TRBJ1-3; D gene uncertain. V was trimmed by 8 bases and J by 0 bases, leaving 14 bases between them. CDR3 length: 14 amino acids. The germline V gene encodes CDR1 GTSNPN and CDR2 SVGIG (reference sequence). The CDR3 spells CAADFGVSGNTIYF. As DNA, the CDR3 is TGTGCCGCCGACTTCGGTGTCTCTGGAAACACCATATATTTT.

The gene calls are TRBV3-1 (or the pseudogene TRBV3-2) and TRBJ2-7; D is undetermined. V lost 3 bases to trimming and J lost 2 bases, with 14 bases between them. The CDR3 runs to 15 residues. Looked up from germline, CDR1 is LGHDT and CDR2 is YNNKEL (reference sequence). The CDR3 is CASSQGMTGTYEQYF. The CDR3 nucleotides read TGTGCCAGCAGCCAGGGGATGACTGGCACCTACGAGCAGTACTTC.

In this sample, this clone turned up a few times. The chain carries TRBV27 and TRBJ2-7, with D possibly being TRBD1 (5 bases). The CDR3 length is 14 residues. CDR1 and CDR2 (germline): MNHEY, SMNVEV (reference sequence). V was pared by 4 bases and J by 7 bases, with 17 bases between. The CDR3 sequence: CASSSSPGIPEQYF. The CDR3 nucleotides are TGTGCCAGCAGTTCCTCGCCAGGGATTCCTGAGCAGTACTTC.

This clone was recorded once. V usage is TRBV7-2 and J usage is TRBJ1-2, with a possible D match to TRBD1 (6 bases). V lost 7 bases and J lost 8, with 20 bases in between. The CDR3 totals 14 residues. Per germline, CDR1 SGHTA and CDR2 FQGNSA. CDR3 DNA: TGTGCCAGCAACATAGGACTGGGGGCGGGCGGCTACACCTTC. Translation: CASNIGLGAGGYTF.